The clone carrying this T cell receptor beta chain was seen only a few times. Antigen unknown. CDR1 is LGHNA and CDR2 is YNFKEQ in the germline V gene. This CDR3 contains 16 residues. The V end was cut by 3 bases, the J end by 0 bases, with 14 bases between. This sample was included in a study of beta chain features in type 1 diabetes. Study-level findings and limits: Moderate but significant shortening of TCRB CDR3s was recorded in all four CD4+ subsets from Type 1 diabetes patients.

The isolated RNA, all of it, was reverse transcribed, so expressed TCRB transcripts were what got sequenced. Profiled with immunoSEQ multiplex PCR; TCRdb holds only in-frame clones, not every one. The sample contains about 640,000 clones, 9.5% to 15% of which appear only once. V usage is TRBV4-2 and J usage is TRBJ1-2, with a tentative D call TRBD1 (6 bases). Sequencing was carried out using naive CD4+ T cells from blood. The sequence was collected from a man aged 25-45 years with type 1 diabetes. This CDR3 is CASSQETGYTNYGYTF. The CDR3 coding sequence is TGTGCCAGCAGCCAGGAGACAGGATATACTAACTATGGCTACACCTTC.